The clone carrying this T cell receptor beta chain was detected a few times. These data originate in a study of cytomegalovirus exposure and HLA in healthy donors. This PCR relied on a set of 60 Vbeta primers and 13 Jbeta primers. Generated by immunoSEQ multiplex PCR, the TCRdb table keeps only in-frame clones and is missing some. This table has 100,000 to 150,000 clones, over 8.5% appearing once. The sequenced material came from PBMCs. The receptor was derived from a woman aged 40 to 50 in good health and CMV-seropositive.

The chain's CDR3 is CASSFPGDGEKLFF. The CDR3 bases are TGTGCCAGCAGCTTCCCCGGGGATGGTGAAAAACTGTTTTTT. The chain couples TRBV7-9 to TRBJ1-4; D is unresolved. V lost 3 bases and J lost 7, with 12 bases in between. Germline values: CDR1 SEHNR, CDR2 FQNEAQ (reference sequence). This CDR3 has 14 amino acids.